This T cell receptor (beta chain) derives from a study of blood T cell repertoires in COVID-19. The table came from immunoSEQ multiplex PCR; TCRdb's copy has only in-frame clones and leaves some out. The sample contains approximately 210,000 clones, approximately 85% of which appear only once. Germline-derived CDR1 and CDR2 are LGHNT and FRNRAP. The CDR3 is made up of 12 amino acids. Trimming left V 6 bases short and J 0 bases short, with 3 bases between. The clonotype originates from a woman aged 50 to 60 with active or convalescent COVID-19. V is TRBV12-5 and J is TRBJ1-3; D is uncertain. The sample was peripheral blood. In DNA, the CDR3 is TGTGCTAGTGGACACTCTGGAAACACCATATATTTT. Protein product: CASGHSGNTIYF.